Shown below are 11 T cell receptor beta chains from a single sample sequenced in a study of blood T cells in healthy people across ages. Combining a sample-barcoded 5' primer with a J-beta primer mix, a second PCR ran for roughly 7 to 11 cycles. TCRdb re-analysed the 5' RACE reads in MiXCR, keeping a single row per CDR3 protein. The data show hundreds of thousands of distinct CDR3 sequences, roughly 50% seen once. Sequenced input: blood. These receptors were collected from a man aged 40-55 years in good health.

The chain employs TRBV5-1 and TRBJ2-3, with 10 positions matching TRBD2. This CDR3 has 14 residues. Germline CDR1 SGHRS, CDR2 YFSETQ. V trimming: 7 bases; J trimming: 5 bases; junction bases outside the gene matches: 7. The CDR3 protein is CASVTSGQGDTQYF. The CDR3 DNA sequence: TGCGCCAGCGTGACTAGCGGGCAGGGAGATACGCAGTATTTT.

This chain connects TRBV6-1 to TRBJ2-4; 10 bases are a match to TRBD2. The ends lost 6 bases at V and 1 base at J; junction bases unmatched: 9. Looked up from germline, CDR1 is MNHNS and CDR2 is SASEGT. CDR3 length: 17 amino acids. As DNA, the CDR3 is TGTGCCAGCAGCTCCTATACTAGCGGGATGGCCAAAAACATTCAGTACTTC. Amino acid sequence: CASSSYTSGMAKNIQYF.

The V and J genes are TRBV12-3 or TRBV12-4 and TRBJ2-3; 9 nucleotides match TRBD2. The CDR3 covers 15 residues. Trimming took 3 bases from V and 5 from J; bases not matched to a gene: 6. CDR3 region: CASSLLRAGGDTQYF. In DNA, the CDR3 is TGTGCCAGCAGTTTGTTAAGAGCGGGAGGAGATACGCAGTATTTT.

This clonotype was observed a handful of times. The chain has TRBV4-2 and TRBJ2-6; D is undetermined. Germline loops: CDR1 LGHNA, CDR2 YNFKEQ. V was clipped by 0 bases and J by 3 bases, with 12 bases between them. The CDR3 sequence is 17 residues long. The CDR3 region is CASSQDRRVFGANVLTF. Here the CDR3 DNA reads TGTGCCAGCAGCCAAGATCGTCGAGTTTTTGGGGCCAACGTCCTGACTTTC.

The V and J genes are TRBV27 and TRBJ2-4, with 8 bases aligning to TRBD1. TRBJ2-5 explains the end of the DNA better; the J call may be wrong. The length of the CDR3 is 15 residues. Germline assignment: CDR1 MNHEY and CDR2 SMNVEV (reference sequence). The CDR3 DNA follows: TGTGCCAGCAGTTTATGGACAGGGACGCCAGAGACCCAGTACTTC. Translation: CASSLWTGTPETQYF.

This clonotype was detected only a few times. V is TRBV4-3 and J is TRBJ2-1; D unresolved. Germline CDR1 and CDR2: LGHNA and YSLEER. Trimming took off 0 bases at V and 9 bases at J, with 9 bases between the two ends. This CDR3 spans 13 amino acids. The CDR3 DNA reads as TGCGCCAGCAGCCAAGATCTCGACCGTGAGCAGTTCTTC. Translation gives CASSQDLDREQFF.

This clonotype has ten or more counts. The J gene is TRBJ2-1, the V gene TRBV27; 11 bases are a match to TRBD2. The CDR3 is 16 amino acids. Germline assignment: CDR1 MNHEY and CDR2 SMNVEV (reference sequence). The junction had 9 bases not matched to a gene; V was cut back by 3 bases and J by 8 bases. The CDR3 sequence is CASSFRVAGGFYEQFF. The CDR3 DNA sequence: TGTGCCAGCAGTTTTAGAGTAGCGGGAGGGTTCTATGAGCAGTTCTTC.

Notes on this clonotype: The junction differs from germline at one of its ends, possibly a read error. V usage is TRBV20-1 and J usage is TRBJ1-6; D not resolved. The CDR3 length is 12 residues. Germline CDR1 and CDR2: DFQATT and SNEGSKA (reference sequence). The CDR3 sequence: CSASGVNPPLHF. The CDR3 nucleotides read TGCAGTGCTAGCGGGGTTAATCCACCCCTCCACTTT.

The count of this clonotype is one. This rearrangement joins TRBV20-1 to TRBJ2-7, with D perhaps TRBD1 or TRBD2 (5 bases each). V was trimmed by 4 bases and J by 9 bases, leaving 28 bases between them. Germline loops: CDR1 DFQATT, CDR2 SNEGSKA (reference sequence). This CDR3 region has 16 residues. The DNA for the CDR3 is TGCAGTGCTATGGTCCAAACTCAGGGAAACGGGGTCGGGCAGTACTTC. This gives the protein CSAMVQTQGNGVGQYF.

The genes are TRBV20-1 and TRBJ2-7; D is ambiguous. Germline V gene lookup returns CDR1 DFQATT and CDR2 SNEGSKA (reference sequence). V gave up 0 bases and J gave up 2 bases, with 14 bases separating them. CDR3 size: 15 residues. CDR3 DNA sequence: TGCAGTGCTAGAGATCTCAGTGGCGGAACCTACGAGCAGTACTTC. Protein product: CSARDLSGGTYEQYF.

This clonotype has more than one count but fewer than ten. The chain recombines TRBV3-1 with TRBJ2-7; tentative D call: TRBD2 (6 bases). The V gene lost 0 bases and the J gene lost 7 bases, with 16 bases spanning the gap. This CDR3 is built from 15 residues. Germline CDR1 and CDR2: LGHDT and YNNKEL (reference sequence). CDR3 sequence reads: CASSQEGGAAGEQYF. The CDR3 coding sequence is TGTGCCAGCAGCCAAGAAGGAGGGGCGGCGGGAGAGCAGTACTTC.